The 6 T cell receptor beta chains below were found in one sample sequenced in a study of T cell clonotyping in hematopoietic cell transplantation. Repertoires were generated with immunoSEQ multiplex PCR, while TCRdb's copy carries only in-frame clones and drops some. The table shows about 49,000 clones, with just over 85% occurring only once. Noted time point: recipient sample about 28 days before transplant, after cytoreduction. The material was peripheral blood mononuclear cells, obtained before stem cell transplant. These TCRs come from a man aged 60 to 69 with biphenotypic leukemia. Some clones in this sample may be carry-over from other donors' samples.

The rearrangement uses TRBV6-4 and TRBJ1-5; D is uncertain. CDR1 and CDR2 from the germline V gene are MRHNA and SNTAGT. This CDR3 region has 13 residues. Trimming pared 3 bases from V and 5 bases from J, leaving 8 bases between. The chain's CDR3 is CASSEGLDQPQHF. The CDR3 region has the DNA TGTGCCAGCAGTGAAGGGCTGGATCAGCCCCAGCATTTT.

The V gene is TRBV2, the J gene TRBJ1-1; unclear D gene. Germline CDR1 SNHLY, CDR2 FYNNEI. Trimming took 4 bases from V and 0 from J, leaving 9 bases between them. The CDR3 is 14 amino acids. The CDR3 DNA follows: TGTGCCAGCAGTGTGGCAGGTGTGAACACTGAAGCTTTCTTT. It codes for CASSVAGVNTEAFF.

This sequence joins TRBV6-1 and TRBJ2-7, with 9 bases fitting TRBD1. After removal of 7 bases from V and 0 bases from J, the junction contained 7 bases not matched to a gene. The germline gives CDR1 MNHNS, CDR2 SASEGT. The CDR3 covers 15 residues. DNA for the CDR3: TGTGCCAGCAACTACCGGGACAGGGACTCCTACGAGCAGTACTTC. As protein: CASNYRDRDSYEQYF.

The chain recombines TRBV27 with TRBJ2-2; the match to TRBD2 covers 9 bases. V gave up 10 bases and J gave up 7 bases; unmatched junction bases: 13. The CDR3 runs 15 residues. Germline V gene data show CDR1 as MNHEY and CDR2 as SMNVEV (reference sequence). The chain's CDR3 is CATSSGVKGNGELFF. CDR3 nucleotide sequence: TGTGCCACTTCTAGCGGGGTAAAGGGAAACGGGGAGCTGTTTTTT.

This rearrangement joins TRBV28 to TRBJ1-2; weak D call: TRBD1 (5 bases). The V gene's germline CDR1 is MDHEN and CDR2 SYDVKM. The CDR3 consists of 15 residues. The V gene lost 6 bases and the J gene lost 5 bases, with 19 bases spanning the gap. The CDR3 reads CASRGDRRGAYGYTF. The CDR3 DNA reads as TGTGCCAGCAGGGGGGACCGCCGAGGGGCATATGGCTACACCTTC.

This clone appeared a single time. The gene calls are TRBV7-9 and TRBJ1-1; D is unresolved. Germline CDR1 SEHNR, CDR2 FQNEAQ (reference sequence). This CDR3 spans 16 amino acids. The germline V and J ends were trimmed by 1 base and 1 base, with 13 bases remaining between them. CDR3 loop: CASSLDIGRWNTEAFF. DNA for the CDR3: TGTGCCAGCAGCTTAGATATAGGACGGTGGAACACTGAAGCTTTCTTT.